The clone carrying this TCR beta chain was seen repeatedly, ten times or more. Its matching antigen is unknown. The sample originates from a study of prognosis after radiotherapy for stage I lung cancer. In the study overall: Medical inoperability was the status assigned to all non-small cell lung cancer patients. Overall study findings and caveats: Tumor-specific reactivity of the expanded TCR clones remained undetermined. Lower Shannon entropy after stereotactic body radiation therapy was observed in patients who went on to develop distant metastases.

Looked up from germline, CDR1 is MNHNS and CDR2 is SASEGT. The CDR3 contains 13 residues. Trimming took 6 bases from V and 2 from J, leaving 10 bases between them. Two-round multiplex PCR on genomic DNA was the method by which TCR beta CDR3 was amplified. The first PCR round targeted every TRBV and TRBJ gene with specific primers. TCRdb recomputed calls from the multiplex PCR reads with MiXCR, one row per CDR3 protein. The data hold 11,000 to 15,000 distinct CDR3 sequences, with 25% to 35% observed a single time. At both of two time points, approximately 6.4 milliliters of peripheral blood were drawn.

Here the sequenced sample was PBMCs, taken before or after stereotactic body radiation therapy (not recorded which). The TCR sequence derives from a donor aged 50 or older with non-small cell lung cancer. The chain has TRBV6-1 and TRBJ2-5, with a possible D match to TRBD2 (6 bases). The CDR3: CASSQGGQETQYF. The CDR3 nucleotides are TGTGCCAGCAGCCAGGGAGGTCAAGAGACCCAGTACTTC.